This is a list of T cell receptor beta chains from one sample in a study of long-term antiretroviral therapy in people with HIV. TCRdb's table, derived via immunoSEQ multiplex PCR, lists solely in-frame clones and lacks some. The profile shows around 14,000 clones, 77% of them singletons. The sample was unsorted PBMCs, taken 1.3 years before starting antiretroviral therapy. The receptors here all came from a man aged 40-49 years with HIV. Both conserved end residues are part of each CDR3. Each record gives: V gene, clone size, D gene, J gene, CDR3 DNA, CDR3 protein. The D gene is left open where the match is weak. Expanded clones get a size class; other rows say once, few or many, or leave the size out.

>TRBV2|.|.|TRBJ1-1
TGTGCCAGCACGACGTCTACGATAACTGAAGCTTTCTTT
CASTTSTITEAFF
>TRBV9|.|.|TRBJ2-3
TGTGCCAGCAGCGTAGGTGATGCGGGTACGCAGTATTTT
CASSVGDAGTQYF
>TRBV15|.|.|TRBJ1-1
TGTGCCACCACGGCGGGCCAGGGAAGTTTGATGAACACTGAAGCTTTCTTT
CATTAGQGSLMNTEAFF
>TRBV6-4|.|.|TRBJ2-2
TGTGCCAGCAGTGACTCAAATTTCGGGGAGCTGTTTTTT
CASSDSNFGELFF
>TRBV5-6|.|TRBD2|TRBJ2-6
TGTGCCAGCAGCTTGGCCGGGGGGACTGGGGCCAACGTCCTGACTTTC
CASSLAGGTGANVLTF
>TRBV5-6|.|.|TRBJ1-1
TGTGCCAGCAGCTTCGCAGGGCCCGACTTGGGAGCTTTCTTT
CASSFAGPDLGAFF
>TRBV5-8|.|TRBD1|TRBJ2-2
TGTGCCAGCCCCTTGGACAGGGAGGACACCGGGGAGCTGTTTTTT
CASPLDREDTGELFF
>TRBV7-9|.|TRBD1|TRBJ1-4
TGCGCCAGCAGCTTCGGGACAGGGAACGAAAAACTGTTTTTT
CASSFGTGNEKLFF
>TRBV6-6|.|TRBD1|TRBJ1-1
TGTGCCAGCAGTTACGACTCCAGGGGGCGGACTGAAGCTTTCTTT
CASSYDSRGRTEAFF
>TRBV19|.|.|TRBJ1-6
TGTGCCAGTAGCCCCGGGAAGGGGAAATGGAATTCACCCCTCCACTTT
CASSPGKGKWNSPLHF
>TRBV11-2|.|.|TRBJ1-4
TGTGCCAGCAGCCGCACAGGGTTTAATGAAAAACTGTTTTTT
CASSRTGFNEKLFF
>TRBV2|once|.|TRBJ2-2
TGTGCCAGCATGGCAGGGGTGGGCACCGGGGAGCTGTTTTTT
CASMAGVGTGELFF
>TRBV20-1|.|.|TRBJ2-4
TGCAGTGCTAGTGAGGTCGGGGTTCAGTACTTC
CSASEVGVQYF
>TRBV2|once|.|TRBJ1-2
TGTGCCAGCAGTGAGGGGGGCGGCCTAGTGGGCTACACCTTC
CASSEGGGLVGYTF
>TRBV2|.|.|TRBJ1-4
TGTGCCAGCAAGGCCAGCCGAAATGAAAAACTGTTTTTT
CASKASRNEKLFF
>TRBV5-1|once|TRBD2|TRBJ2-1
TGCGCCAGCAGCTTGGGGGGGACTAGCAATGAGCAGTTCTTC
CASSLGGTSNEQFF
>TRBV30|.|TRBD1|TRBJ1-2
TGTGCCTGGAGTTCAGGGGGAGGAGACTACACCTTC
CAWSSGGGDYTF
>TRBV19|once|TRBD1|TRBJ1-5
TGTGCCAGTAGTCCAGGACAGGAAATCCCGCCCCAGCATTTT
CASSPGQEIPPQHF
>TRBV29-1|.|.|TRBJ1-2
TGCAGCGTTCTCCAGGGGATGAACTATGGCTACACCTTC
CSVLQGMNYGYTF
>TRBV5-6|.|.|TRBJ2-7
TGTGCCAGCAGCCCGACACTCGGGCAGTACGAGCAGTACTTC
CASSPTLGQYEQYF
>TRBV7-9|.|.|TRBJ1-5
TGTGCCAGCAGCTTAGGGGGTGCGGGATCGAATCAGCCCCAGCATTTT
CASSLGGAGSNQPQHF